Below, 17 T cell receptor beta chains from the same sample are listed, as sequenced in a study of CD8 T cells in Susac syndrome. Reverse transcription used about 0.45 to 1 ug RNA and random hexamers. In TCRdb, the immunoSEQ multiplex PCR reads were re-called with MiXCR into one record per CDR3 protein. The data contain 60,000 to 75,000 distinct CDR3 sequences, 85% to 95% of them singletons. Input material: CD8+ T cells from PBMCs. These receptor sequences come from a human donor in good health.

CDR3 in DNA: TGTGCCAGCAGTTTAAGGACGGGCCTGGAGGGCTACACCTTC. Translation gives CASSLRTGLEGYTF. The chain has TRBV12-3 or TRBV12-4 and TRBJ1-2; D uncertain. V was trimmed by 2 bases and J by 8 bases, leaving 15 bases between them. The CDR3 contains 14 residues.

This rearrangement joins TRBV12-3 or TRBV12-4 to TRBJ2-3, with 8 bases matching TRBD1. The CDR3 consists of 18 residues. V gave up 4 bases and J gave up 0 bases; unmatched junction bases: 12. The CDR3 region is CASSSGPTGALSTDTQYF. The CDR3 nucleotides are TGTGCCAGCAGTTCAGGCCCGACAGGGGCCTTAAGCACAGATACGCAGTATTTT.

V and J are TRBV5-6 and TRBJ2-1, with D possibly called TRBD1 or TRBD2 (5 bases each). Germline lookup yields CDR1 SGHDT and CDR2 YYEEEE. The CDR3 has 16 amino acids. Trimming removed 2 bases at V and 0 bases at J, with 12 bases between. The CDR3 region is CASSLMRGSSYNEQFF. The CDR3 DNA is TGTGCCAGCAGCTTAATGAGGGGAAGCTCCTACAATGAGCAGTTCTTC. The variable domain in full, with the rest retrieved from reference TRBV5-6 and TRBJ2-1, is DAGVTQSPTHLIKTRGQQVTLRCSPKSGHDTVSWYQQALGQGPQFIFQYYEEEERQRGNFPDRFSGHQFPNYSSELNVNALLLGDSALYLCASSLMRGSSYNEQFFGPGTRLTVL.

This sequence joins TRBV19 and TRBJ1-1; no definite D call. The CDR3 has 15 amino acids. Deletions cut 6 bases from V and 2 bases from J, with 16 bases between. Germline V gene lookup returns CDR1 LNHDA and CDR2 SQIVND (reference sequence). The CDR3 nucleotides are TGTGCCAGTAGAGGACCCTACGGGGATAACACTGAAGCTTTCTTT. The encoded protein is CASRGPYGDNTEAFF.

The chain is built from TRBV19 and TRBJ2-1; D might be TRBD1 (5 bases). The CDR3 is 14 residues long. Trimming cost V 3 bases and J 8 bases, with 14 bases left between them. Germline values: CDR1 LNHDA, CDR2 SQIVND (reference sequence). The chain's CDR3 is CASSMHRRSDEQFF. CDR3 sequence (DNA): TGTGCCAGTAGTATGCACAGGCGGAGCGATGAGCAGTTCTTC.

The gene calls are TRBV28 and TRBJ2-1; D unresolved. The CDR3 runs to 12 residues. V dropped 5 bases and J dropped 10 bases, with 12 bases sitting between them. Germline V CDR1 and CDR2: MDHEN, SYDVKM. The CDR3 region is CASSPPGNEQFF. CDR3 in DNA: TGTGCCAGCAGTCCACCTGGTAACGAGCAGTTCTTC.

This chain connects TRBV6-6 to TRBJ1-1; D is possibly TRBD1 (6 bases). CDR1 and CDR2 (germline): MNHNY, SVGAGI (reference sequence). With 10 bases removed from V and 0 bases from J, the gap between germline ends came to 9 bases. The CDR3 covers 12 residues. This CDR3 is CAIGQLNTEAFF. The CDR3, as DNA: TGTGCCATAGGACAGCTGAACACTGAAGCTTTCTTT.

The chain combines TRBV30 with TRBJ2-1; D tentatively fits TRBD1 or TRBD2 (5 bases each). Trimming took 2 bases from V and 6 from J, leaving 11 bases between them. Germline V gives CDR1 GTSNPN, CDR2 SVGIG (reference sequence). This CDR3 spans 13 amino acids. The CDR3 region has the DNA TGTGCCTGGAGTCGGGACCACGGCAATGAGCAGTTCTTC. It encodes CAWSRDHGNEQFF.

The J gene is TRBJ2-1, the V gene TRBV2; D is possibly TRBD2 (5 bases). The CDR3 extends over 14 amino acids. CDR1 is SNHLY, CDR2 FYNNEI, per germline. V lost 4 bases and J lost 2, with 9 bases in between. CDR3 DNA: TGTGCCAGCAGTGTGGGGAGTACCTACAATGAGCAGTTCTTC. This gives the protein CASSVGSTYNEQFF.

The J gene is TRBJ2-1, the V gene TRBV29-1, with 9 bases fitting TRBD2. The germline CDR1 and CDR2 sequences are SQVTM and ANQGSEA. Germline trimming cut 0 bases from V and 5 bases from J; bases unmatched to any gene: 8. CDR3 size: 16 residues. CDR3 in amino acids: CSVEDQAGGLDNEQFF. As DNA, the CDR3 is TGCAGCGTTGAAGATCAAGCGGGGGGATTAGACAATGAGCAGTTCTTC.

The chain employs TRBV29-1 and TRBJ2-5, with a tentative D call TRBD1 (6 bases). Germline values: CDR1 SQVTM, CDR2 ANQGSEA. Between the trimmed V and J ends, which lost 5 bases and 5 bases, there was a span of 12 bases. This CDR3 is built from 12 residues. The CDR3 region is CSVKGGLETQYF. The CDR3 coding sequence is TGCAGCGTTAAAGGGGGTCTGGAGACCCAGTACTTC.

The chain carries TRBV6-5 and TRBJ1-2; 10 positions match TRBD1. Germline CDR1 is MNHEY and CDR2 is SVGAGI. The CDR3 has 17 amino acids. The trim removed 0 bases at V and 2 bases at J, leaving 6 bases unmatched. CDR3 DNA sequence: TGTGCCAGCAGTTACTCCCCCCGGGGACAGGGGAACTATGGCTACACCTTC. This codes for CASSYSPRGQGNYGYTF.

The CDR3 spells CASSLAGQRTTEAFF. The CDR3, as DNA: TGTGCCAGCAGCTTAGCGGGACAGCGGACCACTGAAGCTTTCTTT. This chain connects TRBV7-9 to TRBJ1-1; 7 bases agree with TRBD1. The CDR3 has 15 residues. With 0 bases clipped from V and 4 bases from J, the junction kept 5 bases outside the gene matches. Germline V gene lookup returns CDR1 SEHNR and CDR2 FQNEAQ (reference sequence).

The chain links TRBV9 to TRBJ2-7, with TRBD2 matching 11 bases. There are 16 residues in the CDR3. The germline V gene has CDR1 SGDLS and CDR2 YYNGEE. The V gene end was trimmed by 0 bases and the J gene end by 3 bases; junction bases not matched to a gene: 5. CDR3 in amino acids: CASSVAGGLADYEQYF. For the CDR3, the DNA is TGTGCCAGCAGCGTAGCTGGGGGACTAGCGGACTACGAGCAGTACTTC.

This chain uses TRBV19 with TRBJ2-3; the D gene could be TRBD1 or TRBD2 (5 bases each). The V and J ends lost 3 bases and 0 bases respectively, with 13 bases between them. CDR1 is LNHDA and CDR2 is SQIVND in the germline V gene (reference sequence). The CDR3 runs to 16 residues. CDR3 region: CASSISGTSSTDTQYF. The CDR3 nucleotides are TGTGCCAGTAGTATCTCCGGGACGTCTAGCACAGATACGCAGTATTTT.

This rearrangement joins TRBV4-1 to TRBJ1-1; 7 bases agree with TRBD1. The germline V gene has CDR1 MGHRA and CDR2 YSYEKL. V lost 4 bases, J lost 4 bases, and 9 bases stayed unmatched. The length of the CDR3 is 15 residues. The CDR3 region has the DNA TGCGCCAGCAGCCTTAGTCGGGACAGTTTCACTGAAGCTTTCTTT. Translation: CASSLSRDSFTEAFF.

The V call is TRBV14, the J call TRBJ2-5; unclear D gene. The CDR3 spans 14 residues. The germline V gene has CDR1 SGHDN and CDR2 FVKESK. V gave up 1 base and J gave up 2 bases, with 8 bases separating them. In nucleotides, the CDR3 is TGTGCCAGCAGCCAAGTGGGCGTGCAAGAGACCCAGTACTTC. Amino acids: CASSQVGVQETQYF.